Sequencing of this T cell receptor beta chain was carried out in a study of neurological immune-mediated disorders. This clonotype was observed many times. Its antigen remains unidentified. General study results and limits: Patients with HTLV-1-associated myelopathy showed the most TCR clonal expansion. Those with multiple sclerosis showed the least, falling below healthy controls.

Time point specified: longitudinal time-point 3. 2 million PBMCs stored at -80 C were the source of the unsorted libraries. The CDR3 contains 14 residues. The V and J ends lost 5 bases and 3 bases respectively, with 14 bases between them. TCRdb re-called the 5' RACE reads with MiXCR, one entry per CDR3 protein. The sample holds more than 75,000 distinct CDR3 sequences, 4.3% seen once. Sequenced input: PBMCs. This TCR was sampled from a woman between 55 and 75 years old with multiple sclerosis. The rearrangement uses TRBV12-3 or TRBV12-4 and TRBJ2-7; a weak D match, TRBD1 (6 bases). The CDR3 here is CASSTLTGFYEQYF. CDR3 in DNA: TGTGCCAGCAGTACCCTGACAGGATTCTACGAGCAGTACTTC.